This T cell receptor (beta chain) was profiled in a study of blood T cell repertoires in COVID-19 (dated by TCRdb to the early 2020s). Notes on the research overall: The collaborator samples originated in the United States, Italy and Spain and spanned the acute and convalescent phases of COVID-19. The material from the prospective study consisted of cDNA or gDNA derived from T cells, B-cell-depleted T cells, or PBMCs. The dataset comprised deeply sampled blood TCRbeta repertoires from subjects exposed to, actively infected with, or recovered from COVID-19. The repertoires were released in a freely available public database intended as a resource for research on the immune response to SARS-CoV-2. The samples were drawn from the first 160 participants of the ongoing ImmuneRACE study and from more than 1,000 subjects provided by 6 global collaborators. Nearly every sample came with metadata listing a de-identified subject ID, COVID-19 status, age in years and sex. Where available, HLA class I and class II types were obtained from metadata supplied by the sample provider rather than from assay-based typing.

The research as a whole found: The quantity of clinical and demographic metadata differed by source and by participant and was supplied without curation.

In Seattle, one collaborating source enrolled patients while the infection was active and tracked those patients longitudinally over the course of disease. The collaborating institutions used their own protocols to collect whole blood in K2EDTA tubes. For TCRbeta analysis, collaborators shipped samples as frozen whole blood, isolated PBMCs, or DNA extracted from either of those sample types. In regard to this clone: What this receptor recognizes is not known. Qualities for individual bases were not recorded, and no much larger clone is one base off.

TCRbeta CDR3 regions were amplified from genomic DNA using the immunoSEQ Assay, a bias-controlled multiplex PCR. The source study handled its data this way. The number of nucleated cells in each sample was estimated from the amplification of reference gene primers within the assay. To quantify the absolute abundance of each unique TCRbeta CDR3 rearrangement, sequence reads were collapsed and filtered. For each sample, productive Simpson clonality was calculated as the square root of Simpson's diversity index across productive rearrangements. TCRdb stores this immuneACCESS table with in-frame sequences only. Part of the clones is absent; in the studies checked, under half of the shortfall reflects unresolved V genes, and no reason is known for the rest. V, J and clone size are taken as reported in that table, and D and trimming were inferred from the DNA itself. The sample records about 200,000 clones, 85% to 90% of which are singletons. The top ten clonotypes cover about 18% of the sample.

As encoded in the germline V gene, CDR1 is SGHVS while CDR2 is FQNEAQ. V lost 3 bases and J lost 3 bases, and the count of bases not matched to a germline gene is 3. Its CDR3 holds 14 amino acids, cysteine through phenylalanine. Only the CDR3 part of the read is kept: 42 bases, read in frame from the first base. This TCR came from a person aged 70 to 80 with COVID-19, enrolled during active disease. This receptor chain uses TRBV7-8 and TRBJ2-7, with 9 junctional bases fitting TRBD1. Sequencing used peripheral blood. The DNA is TGTGCCAGCAGCTTGTGGACAGGGGACTACGAGCAGTACTTC. This is translated as CASSLWTGDYEQYF.